The entry that follows covers one TCR beta chain sequence. There is no known antigen for this receptor. Base qualities are missing; no much larger clone stands one base away. This specimen belongs to a study of cytomegalovirus exposure and HLA in healthy donors (dated by TCRdb to about 2017). Broadly, across the study: In an earlier analysis of approximately 640 of the donors, approximately 260 Gb of sequence data and 90 million to 120 million unique TCR beta sequences from approximately 180 million T cells were reported. About 300 gigabases of sequencing data and 70 million to 100 million unique TCR sequences were included in an early release covering about 620 HLA-typed donors. Among the roughly 390 genotyped donors, 75% to 90% belonged to the genetic ancestry cluster associated with self-reported Caucasian donors. The study was designed to test whether signatures of past pathogen exposure could be identified by cataloging public T cell receptors. Using immunosequencing, the study profiled T cell repertoires from about 650 subjects and related those repertoires to cytomegalovirus serostatus. A separate validation cohort of 100 to 150 different subjects was used in addition to the approximately 640-subject first cohort. To predict cytomegalovirus infection status, the study brought together high-throughput TCR immunosequencing, statistical association of individual TCRs with disease status, and machine learning. A later analysis re-examined previously published TCR beta repertoires from 600 to 700 donors and added high-resolution HLA genotyping to investigate patterns of TCR occurrence. Rather than drawing on any new phenotypic data, the later analysis identified candidate immune exposures from TCR beta sequences and the way those sequences occurred across donors. An earlier analysis of 587 of the donors used high-throughput TCR beta sequencing to judge whether each TCR beta V gene segment behaved as functional or pseudogenic. Donor age, sex, ethnicity and CMV serostatus were collected together with the repertoire data. Genome-wide SNP genotypes for about three fifths of the roughly 670 donors were used in a later genetic analysis, which treated that subset as a discovery cohort. All discovery cohort repertoires had been generated on a single sequencing platform. Class I and class II HLA loci were covered by the typing at four-digit resolution. Typing coverage varied by locus: 629-630 donors for A, B, C, DRB1 and DQB1; around 560 for DQA1; over 600 for DPA1; 450 to 480 for DPB1. Because of strong linkage in the cohort, roughly five DR-DQ haplotypes were treated as single units for association and clustering. Among 300 to 500 genotyped donors of the cohort, an average of about 220,000 unique TCR beta nucleotide sequences was sequenced per donor, of which about 19% were non-productive.

The CDR3, cysteine through phenylalanine, is 13 amino acids long. Only the CDR3 region is kept as DNA, spanning 39 bases read in frame from base 1. CDR1 and CDR2 (SNHLY, FYNNEI) derive from the germline V gene. Germline trimming amounts to 11 bases on V and 6 bases on J, with 10 as the count of junction bases outside the gene matches. Broader findings and caveats from the paper: A later analysis reported that several top co-occurrence clusters appeared linked to parvovirus B19, influenza, CMV and Epstein-Barr virus. In this cohort, only TCR beta chains were sequenced, and detectable features were limited by the absence of alpha or paired-chain data. In both the original and validation cohorts, the classifier was reported to diagnose cytomegalovirus status with high specificity and sensitivity. A total of 164 TCR beta chains were listed by the study as associated with cytomegalovirus. Correlated functional status among segregating V segments might reflect linkage disequilibrium, but an unknown experimental factor could not be ruled out. In a later analysis, around 17,000 TCR beta sequences were associated with specific HLA alleles at a false discovery rate of 0.05. HLA typing was unavailable for some donors at each locus, so association tests used only the typed subset. In vitro tests confirmed that a few of the cytomegalovirus-associated TCR beta chains recognize cytomegalovirus antigens. A later analysis found that HLA-associated TCR beta chains were more clonally expanded and had lower generation probabilities than equally common non-associated chains. In a later analysis, most CMV-associated TCR beta chains were found to appear HLA-restricted, with HLA associations seemingly driven largely by CMV exposure. Immune exposure information for the cohort was limited to CMV serostatus. A further reported finding was that TCR beta sequences accurately predicted the HLA-A and HLA-B alleles for most subjects in the first cohort. Across donors, most TCR sequences were observed very rarely, whereas some public TCRs were present in many individuals. Some IMGT-functional V segments, including TRBV6-2 and TRBV6-3, could not be told apart with the 87-base-pair reads, so those segments were excluded. When HLA alleles, especially DR and DQ, strongly co-occurred, attributing TCR associations to individual alleles was difficult. Broadly in line with IMGT annotations, most TCR beta V segments showed up in productive rearrangements about 87% or about 30% of the time in an earlier analysis of roughly 590 of the donors. It was suggested by the authors that the approach could potentially be generalized to other disease states and immunological phenotypes. Because counts were too low, roughly 16 rarely observed V segments, including chromosome 9 orphons, were excluded from the earlier analysis of some 540 of the donors. A cluster of highly shared sequence variants was judged likely to represent a technical artifact of the sequencing pipeline. Compared with the roughly 720-donor mean, donors in an Asian-associated ancestry cluster had fewer N-insertions in productive TCRs, according to a later genetic analysis. V-gene and J-gene trimming of TCR beta chains was associated with a missense DCLRE1C variant in a later genetic analysis, and the association was replicated in an independent cohort. In a later analysis, the rate of TCR association differed among HLA loci, with DRB1 alleles having the most associated TCRs and HLA-C alleles having the fewest. Roughly uniform sequencing depth across donors was assumed in presence/absence analyses, although this assumption may not hold.

Library creation used the immunoSEQ multiplex PCR assay. For the multiplex PCR, a mixture combining 60 forward primers for TCR Vbeta segments and 13 reverse primers for TCR Jbeta segments was used. A multiplex PCR assay on genomic DNA amplified the CDR3 region of rearranged TCR beta genes. Amplified TCR beta libraries were sequenced as 87-base-pair reads on the Illumina HiSeq System. In the source study's methods: Across the roughly 600 repertoires, a later analysis counted tens of millions of unique TCR beta chains, approximately 10 million of which were shared by at least two donors. Raw reads were error-corrected and collapsed into unique sequences by a nearest-neighbor algorithm in which closely related sequences were merged to remove PCR and sequencing errors. To assign V, D and J gene segments, CDR3 sequences were aligned to IMGT reference sequences. For a sequence to be retained, at least a six-nucleotide match to both a V gene segment and a J gene segment was required. Rearrangements were called productive when the CDR3 lacked stop codons and stayed in frame with V and J; all others were non-productive. Following IMGT convention, CDR3 was defined as the stretch from the second conserved V-encoded cysteine up to the conserved J-encoded phenylalanine. The earlier analysis of about 570 of the donors excluded any sequence lacking an unambiguous match to a single V gene segment. An earlier analysis of approximately 590 of the donors classified V segments as functional when productive rearrangements were above 56.7% and as segregating when the standard deviation between donors was above 5%. A statistical classification framework was built to diagnose cytomegalovirus status from the catalog of TCR beta chain sequences. V and J gene assignment, in a later analysis, came from comparing TCR nucleotide sequences with IMGT/GENE-DB human TR gene sequences. A later analysis assigned CDR3 sequences and most-parsimonious VDJ recombination scenarios with the TCRdist pipeline. In a later analysis, each TCR beta chain was defined by its CDR3 amino acid sequence together with its V-gene family, and reads lacking a unique V-gene family were excluded. To address suspected cross-contamination and a sequencing artifact, a later analysis removed approximately 600 highly shared, low-generation-probability nucleotide sequences. In a later analysis, a clonal expansion index for each public chain was calculated from normalized within-repertoire ranks of inferred template counts. Generation probabilities in a later analysis came from a VDJ recombination model fitted to out-of-frame rearrangements, and those results were checked against IGoR. A later analysis scored TCR-TCR, TCR-HLA and TCR-CMV co-occurrence with hypergeometric tests, applying a repertoire-size bias correction to TCR pairs. False discovery rates were estimated in a later analysis by permuting HLA or CMV assignments 20 times. In a later analysis, co-occurring TCRs were grouped with DBSCAN, and TCRdist sequence similarity was added when clustering was performed within HLA-allele-positive subsets. Co-occurrence clustering excluded repertoires with fewer than 30,000 or more than 120,000 public chains, plus five with anomalous nucleotide sharing. The immuneACCESS repertoire file appears here via TCRdb, limited to in-frame rearrangements. These files lack a portion of the clones; in checked studies, under half of the deficit traces to unresolved V genes, and the cause of the others is not known. V, J and clone size are those of that table, while D and trimming were read from the DNA. The sample yields 150,000 or so clones; around four fifths were counted once. The ten largest clones capture about 1.3% of the sample.

The cohort consisted of more than 650 healthy bone marrow donors. At the time of sampling, every cohort member was nominally healthy, though immune exposures that went unrecorded were likely present. The donor tested CMV seronegative, placing the donor among the 300 to 400 seronegative members of the cohort. Each donor provided a peripheral blood sample, and peripheral blood mononuclear cells were used for TCR beta sequencing. Genomic DNA extraction from the blood cell samples was performed with the Qiagen DNeasy Blood Extraction Kit. Material: PBMCs. Here the chain combines TRBV2 and TRBJ1-1; 9 of the junction bases match TRBD1. This clonotype originated in a man aged 30 to 39 in good health and CMV-seronegative. The CDR3 region has the sequence CAGLGQGRSEAFF. The nucleotides read TGTGCCGGGTTGGGACAGGGAAGGTCTGAAGCTTTCTTT. Where the CDR3 stops, the reference TRBV2 and TRBJ1-1 genes take over; the full variable domain is EPEVTQTPSHQVTQMGQEVILRCVPISNHLYFYWYRQILGQKVEFLVSFYNNEISEKSEIFDDQFSVERPDGSNFTLKIRSTKLEDSAMYFCAGLGQGRSEAFFGQGTRLTVV.